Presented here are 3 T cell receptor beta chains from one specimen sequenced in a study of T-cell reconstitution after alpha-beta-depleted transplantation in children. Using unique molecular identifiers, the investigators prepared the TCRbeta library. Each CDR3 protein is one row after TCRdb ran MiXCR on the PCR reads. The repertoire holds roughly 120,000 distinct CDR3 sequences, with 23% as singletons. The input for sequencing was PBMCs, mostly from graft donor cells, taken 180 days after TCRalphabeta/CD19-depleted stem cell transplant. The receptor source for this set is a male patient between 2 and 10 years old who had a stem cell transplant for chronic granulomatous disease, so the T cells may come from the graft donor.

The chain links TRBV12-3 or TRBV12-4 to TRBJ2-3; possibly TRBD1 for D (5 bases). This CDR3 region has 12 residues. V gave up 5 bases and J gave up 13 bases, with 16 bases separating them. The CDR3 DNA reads TGTGCCAGCAGTCCTGACAGTCCTTCGGAGTATTTT. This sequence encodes CASSPDSPSEYF.

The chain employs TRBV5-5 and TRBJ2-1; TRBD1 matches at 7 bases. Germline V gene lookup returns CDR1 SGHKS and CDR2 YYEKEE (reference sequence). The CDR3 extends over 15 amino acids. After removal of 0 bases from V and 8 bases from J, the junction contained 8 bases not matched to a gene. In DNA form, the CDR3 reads TGTGCCAGCAGCTTGGGGACAGGCTACTCAGATGAGCAGTTCTTC. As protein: CASSLGTGYSDEQFF.

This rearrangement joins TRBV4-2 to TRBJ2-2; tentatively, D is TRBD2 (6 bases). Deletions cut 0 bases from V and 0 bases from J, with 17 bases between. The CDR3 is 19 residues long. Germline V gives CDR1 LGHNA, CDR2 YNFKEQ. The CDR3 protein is CASSQEGGRGGSNTGELFF. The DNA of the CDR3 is TGTGCCAGCAGCCAAGAAGGAGGGCGCGGCGGGTCGAACACCGGGGAGCTGTTTTTT.